The 10 T cell receptor beta chains presented below share a single source sample, sequenced in a study of blood T cell repertoires in COVID-19. The protocol was immunoSEQ multiplex PCR, while the TCRdb copy is restricted to in-frame clones and leaves out a portion. The table lists 150,000 to 200,000 clones, about nine tenths of them singletons. The sequencing input was peripheral blood. The receptors shown here come from an older man with active or convalescent COVID-19.

This clone was seen just once. The gene calls are TRBV10-3 and TRBJ1-5; 7 positions agree with TRBD1. Looked up from germline, CDR1 is ENHRY and CDR2 is SYGVKD. CDR3 size: 14 residues. The junction had 4 bases not matched to a gene; V was cut back by 5 bases and J by 3 bases. The CDR3 coding sequence is TGTGCCATCAGTTTAGGGACAGACAATCAGCCCCAGCATTTT. Protein: CAISLGTDNQPQHF.

The chain links TRBV28 to TRBJ1-5; D not certain. The CDR3 runs 13 residues. The germline V gene has CDR1 MDHEN and CDR2 SYDVKM. The ends were cut back, 8 bases at V and 3 bases at J, with 11 bases in the middle. CDR3 sequence: CASFHGNNQPQHF. CDR3 bases: TGTGCCAGCTTTCACGGGAACAATCAGCCCCAGCATTTT.

As DNA, the CDR3 is TGTGCCAGTAGTTCGGGAGATACGCAGTATTTT. It is translated as CASSSGDTQYF. V is TRBV19 and J is TRBJ2-3; D not certain. V was pared by 5 bases and J by 5 bases, with 5 bases between. This CDR3 comprises 11 residues. The V gene's germline CDR1 is LNHDA and CDR2 SQIVND (reference sequence).

CDR3 nucleotide sequence: TGTGCCAGCAGTTTCGCTGGGGCCAACGTCCTGACTTTC. Its translation is CASSFAGANVLTF. The V and J genes are TRBV27 and TRBJ2-6; the D is unclear. V dropped 3 bases and J dropped 2 bases, with 2 bases sitting between them. The germline CDR1 and CDR2 sequences are MNHEY and SMNVEV (reference sequence). This CDR3 is built from 13 residues.

The chain links TRBV4-1 to TRBJ2-1; 12 nucleotides match TRBD2. This CDR3 has 16 residues. The J segment lost 10 bases and the V segment lost 4 bases, leaving 11 bases of the junction unmatched. CDR1 MGHRA and CDR2 YSYEKL come from the germline V gene. The CDR3 loop is CASSPLGLAGLGEQFF. CDR3 nucleotide sequence: TGCGCCAGCAGCCCCCTCGGACTAGCGGGATTGGGGGAGCAGTTCTTC.

The chain couples TRBV19 to TRBJ1-6; 10 bases map to TRBD1. After removal of 4 bases from V and 10 bases from J, the junction contained 7 bases not matched to a gene. Germline V gene sequence: CDR1 LNHDA, CDR2 SQIVND (reference sequence). CDR3 length equals 15 residues. DNA of the CDR3: TGTGCCAGTAGTACCCGGACAGGGGGTCAGTCACCCCTCCACTTT. It encodes CASSTRTGGQSPLHF.

J is TRBJ2-7 and V is TRBV11-2, with D uncertain. CDR1 and CDR2 from the germline V gene are SGHAT and FQNNGV. This CDR3 is built from 17 residues. Trimming stripped 6 bases from V and 3 bases from J, with 24 bases between. This CDR3 is CASSFRTRSRGSYEQYF. The DNA of the CDR3 is TGTGCCAGCAGTTTTAGAACGCGATCACGAGGAAGCTACGAGCAGTACTTC.

This chain uses TRBV20-1 with TRBJ2-7, with D unresolved. The CDR3 runs 13 residues. CDR1 DFQATT and CDR2 SNEGSKA come from the germline V gene (reference sequence). The V gene lost 3 bases and the J gene lost 3 bases, with 12 bases spanning the gap. The CDR3 reads CSASGPRGYEQYF. Written as DNA, the CDR3 is TGCAGTGCTAGTGGTCCTAGAGGCTACGAGCAGTACTTC.

The V call is TRBV30, the J call TRBJ2-5, with D maybe TRBD2 (6 bases). Trimming cost V 0 bases and J 5 bases, with 13 bases left between them. Germline V gene lookup returns CDR1 GTSNPN and CDR2 SVGIG (reference sequence). The CDR3 sequence is 14 residues long. The DNA of the CDR3 is TGTGCCTGGAGTGTACTAGGGGCGGGGGAGACCCAGTACTTC. It translates to CAWSVLGAGETQYF.

The gene calls are TRBV27 and TRBJ2-7; 8 bases fit TRBD1. CDR3 size: 13 residues. Germline V CDR1 and CDR2: MNHEY, SMNVEV (reference sequence). J was trimmed by 2 bases and V by 3 bases; bases with no gene match: 0. CDR3 coding DNA: TGTGCCAGCAGTTTGACAGGGGCCTACGAGCAGTACTTC. Translation: CASSLTGAYEQYF.